This T cell receptor beta chain was observed in a study of human T cells and chemical hapten exposure. The sample's time point: patch test 1, 2 weeks after DPC sensitization. Treatment described: therapeutic diphenylcyclopropenone sensitization with weekly scalp DPC. Per germline, CDR1 SQVTM and CDR2 ANQGSEA. CDR3 size: 12 residues. The V gene end was trimmed by 7 bases and the J gene end by 7 bases; junction bases not matched to a gene: 8. This clonotype has at least ten counts. TCRdb itself ran the RACE reads through MiXCR, one entry per CDR3 protein. The repertoire holds tens of thousands of distinct CDR3 sequences, approximately 9.4% seen once, with roughly 3.3% in the top ten.

This sequence joins TRBV29-1 and TRBJ1-1, with 8 bases matching TRBD1. The clonotype was recovered from a woman in her thirties or forties with alopecia areata. Some clones in this sample may be carry-over from other donors' samples. The source was whole blood, collected in connection with sensitization to the hapten diphenylcyclopropenone (DPC). The CDR3 nucleotides are TGCAGCGCTGGAGGACAGGGTATTGAAGCTTTCTTT. It is translated as CSAGGQGIEAFF. The whole variable domain, filled in from reference TRBV29-1 and TRBJ1-1, reads SAVISQKPSRDICQRGTSLTIQCQVDSQVTMMFWYRQQPGQSLTLIATANQGSEATYESGFVIDKFPISRPNLTFSTLTVSNMSPEDSSIYLCSAGGQGIEAFFGQGTRLTVV.